The 9 T cell receptor beta chains listed next were all sequenced from one sample in a study of shared clonotypes between healthy human individuals. TCRdb's table, derived via immunoSEQ multiplex PCR, lists solely in-frame clones and lacks some. The table records over a million clones, roughly 80% of them present only once. Sequencing was carried out using memory CD4+ T cells sorted from blood. Stated subset: CD45RA-negative fraction. These TCRs come from a man aged 18 to 35 in good health.

Points on this clone: Other nucleotide sequences from this sample produce the same CDR3. This chain connects TRBV7-2 to TRBJ1-4, with 9 bases that match TRBD1. V shed 1 base and J 8 bases; nucleotides not matched to a gene: 2. The CDR3 runs 14 residues. CDR1 SGHTA and CDR2 FQGNSA come from the germline V gene. CDR3 sequence: CASSLGQGGEKLFF. DNA for the CDR3: TGTGCCAGCAGCTTAGGACAGGGGGGGGAAAAACTGTTTTTT.

The rearrangement joins TRBV2 to TRBJ2-2; 11 nucleotides align to TRBD2. CDR1 and CDR2 from the germline V gene are SNHLY and FYNNEI. The V segment lost 7 bases and the J segment 6 bases; nucleotides outside the gene matches: 7. The CDR3 has 15 amino acids. CDR3 sequence reads: CASMGLAGGPGELFF. The CDR3 DNA reads as TGTGCCAGCATGGGCCTAGCGGGGGGCCCCGGGGAGCTGTTTTTT. The entire variable domain, with the rest obtained from reference TRBV2 and TRBJ2-2, is as follows: EPEVTQTPSHQVTQMGQEVILRCVPISNHLYFYWYRQILGQKVEFLVSFYNNEISEKSEIFDDQFSVERPDGSNFTLKIRSTKLEDSAMYFCASMGLAGGPGELFFGEGSRLTVL.

J is TRBJ1-1 and V is TRBV30, with a weak D call TRBD1 (5 bases). The CDR3 loop spans 13 amino acids. V was pared by 5 bases and J by 4 bases, with 14 bases between. Germline V gene sequence: CDR1 GTSNPN, CDR2 SVGIG (reference sequence). For the CDR3, the DNA is TGTGCCTGGGACCTTGGGGGGGGCACTGAAGCTTTCTTT. Its protein is CAWDLGGGTEAFF.

This clone was detected only a few times. V and J are TRBV10-3 and TRBJ2-5; no definite D call. The germline V and J ends were trimmed by 7 bases and 4 bases, with 7 bases remaining between them. Germline CDR1 is ENHRY and CDR2 is SYGVKD. This CDR3 comprises 11 residues. Here the CDR3 DNA reads TGTGCCATCAATCAGGTAGAGACCCAGTACTTC. Amino acids: CAINQVETQYF.

The J gene is TRBJ2-3, the V gene TRBV5-6; maybe TRBD2 (5 bases). The CDR3 contains 16 residues. V shed 1 base and J shed 8 bases, with 20 bases lying between them. Germline V CDR1 and CDR2: SGHDT, YYEEEE. The CDR3 DNA reads TGTGCCAGCAGCTTGCGGAGAGGGCCCCGGGGTGGTACGCAGTATTTT. Translation gives CASSLRRGPRGGTQYF.

The genes are TRBV7-9 and TRBJ2-3; perhaps TRBD2 as D (5 bases). Germline CDR1 reads SEHNR; CDR2 reads FQNEAQ (reference sequence). V lost 0 bases and J 5 bases, leaving 12 bases between the germline ends. The CDR3 spans 15 residues. The CDR3 is CASSLAGARVDTQYF. The CDR3 coding sequence is TGTGCCAGCAGCTTAGCGGGAGCCCGGGTAGATACGCAGTATTTT. The full variable domain, its missing parts supplied by reference TRBV7-9 and TRBJ2-3, is DTGVSQNPRHKITKRGQNVTFRCDPISEHNRLYWYRQTLGQGPEFLTYFQNEAQLEKSRLLSDRFSAERPKGSFSTLEIQRTEQGDSAMYLCASSLAGARVDTQYFGPGTRLTVL.

This chain connects TRBV5-1 to TRBJ1-1; TRBD1 is a possible D gene (5 bases). The germline gives CDR1 SGHRS, CDR2 YFSETQ. The CDR3 has 15 amino acids. The germline V and J ends were trimmed by 4 bases and 0 bases, with 13 bases remaining between them. This CDR3 reads CASSTGRFMNTEAFF. In DNA form, the CDR3 reads TGCGCCAGCAGCACGGGACGGTTCATGAACACTGAAGCTTTCTTT.

With regard to this clone: One junction end does not reproduce the germline sequence, and a read error may be involved. The chain couples TRBV29-1 to TRBJ2-3, with 9 bases aligning to TRBD1. Germline-derived CDR1 and CDR2 are SQVTM and ANQGSEA. This CDR3 has 11 amino acids. The CDR3 reads CSVPTGTGSNF. In nucleotides, the CDR3 is TGCAGCGTACCGACCGGGACAGGGAGTAATTTT.

The chain joins TRBV6-5 to TRBJ2-1, with TRBD2 identical over 7 bases. Per germline, CDR1 MNHEY and CDR2 SVGAGI. V was clipped by 6 bases and J by 7 bases; unmatched bases: 6. The CDR3 covers 13 residues. The CDR3 region is CASRTGGGNEQFF. In nucleotides, the CDR3 is TGTGCCAGCAGAACGGGAGGCGGTAATGAGCAGTTCTTC.